This T cell receptor (beta chain) was identified during a study of blood T cell repertoires in COVID-19. Study background: From the United States, Italy and Spain came samples of acute and convalescent COVID-19. PBMCs, B-cell-depleted T cells, or T cells were the source of the cDNA or gDNA that made up the material.

Enrolled through a virtual design, the participants were between roughly 18 and 90 years of age and came from approximately 25 US areas. Each participant's cohort was designated according to participant-reported clinical history. Sequencing was performed with immunoSEQ multiplex PCR; in TCRdb, only in-frame clones are kept and a portion is missing. The table has roughly 220,000 clones, approximately 80% seen once. Germline CDR1 SGHDN, CDR2 FVKESK. V gave up 5 bases and J gave up 2 bases, with 13 bases separating them. The CDR3 is 14 amino acids. The receptor was isolated from a man aged 25 to 40 with acute COVID-19. Sequencing input: PBMCs or T cells enriched from blood (not recorded which). V usage is TRBV14 and J usage is TRBJ2-7, with a possible D match to TRBD2 (6 bases). The CDR3 DNA sequence: TGTGCCAGCAGCTTCGGAGGGGTAGCCTACGAGCAGTACTTC. This gives the protein CASSFGGVAYEQYF.